This TCR beta chain was profiled in a study of T-cell reconstitution after alpha-beta-depleted transplantation in children. General study findings and limits: Several hundred expanded graft clones reportedly supplied alpha-beta T cells about two months after transplant. Surviving recipient T cells and intrathymic progenitors accounted for some patients' high TCRbeta diversity at day 60. Among T cells one year after transplant, newly produced cells accounted for most counts and diversity.

Concerning this clonotype: Its antigen is not known.

Preparation of the TCRbeta library involved a method that used unique molecular identifiers. TCRdb re-derived calls from the PCR reads in MiXCR, one entry per CDR3 protein. The table shows around 490,000 distinct CDR3 sequences, with 11% occurring only once. The V segment lost 7 bases and the J segment 7 bases; nucleotides outside the gene matches: 6. Germline lookup yields CDR1 SEHNR and CDR2 FQNEAQ (reference sequence). This CDR3 contains 12 residues. This receptor was identified in a female patient between 2 and 15 years old who had a stem cell transplant for aplastic anemia, so the T cells may come from the graft donor. The chain has TRBV7-9 and TRBJ2-7; 8 nucleotides agree with TRBD1. Sequenced here: PBMCs, mostly from graft donor cells, sampled 180 days after TCRalphabeta/CD19-depleted stem cell transplant. The CDR3 reads CASTLDREEQYF. The CDR3 coding sequence is TGTGCCAGCACCCTGGACAGGGAAGAGCAGTACTTC.